The entry below gives a single TCR beta chain sequence along with its context. The antigen remains unidentified. Looked up from germline, CDR1 is SGHDT and CDR2 is YYEEEE. Trimming took 4 bases from V and 5 from J; bases not matched to a gene: 10. The CDR3 is made up of 17 amino acids. cDNA synthesis used the whole RNA isolate, giving expressed TCRB sequences. Here immunoSEQ multiplex PCR was the method, and the copy in TCRdb shows in-frame clones only, minus some. This table holds hundreds of thousands of clones, roughly 15% found once. The sample belongs to a study of beta chain features in type 1 diabetes. Study results and limitations: In comparison with healthy donors, patients had naive, central memory and Treg TCRB repertoires that appeared more similar. Researchers report that Type 1 diabetes patients had moderately but significantly shorter TCRB CDR3s across all four CD4+ subsets.

Sequences were obtained from central memory CD4+ T cells from blood. The receptor's source is a man aged 30 to 39 in good health. The chain recombines TRBV5-6 with TRBJ2-3, with 13 bases matching TRBD2. The CDR3 loop is CASSDLTSGGVRDTQYF. In DNA, the CDR3 is TGTGCCAGCAGCGATCTAACTAGCGGGGGGGTTAGAGATACGCAGTATTTT.